The rows below give T cell receptor beta chains drawn from one sample of a study of T cell responses to AZD1222 COVID-19 vaccine. TCRdb's table, derived via immunoSEQ multiplex PCR, lists solely in-frame clones and lacks some. The repertoire holds over 95,000 clones, with roughly 92% as singletons. The specimen was peripheral blood, collected 28 days after the second AZD1222 dose. Receptors were obtained from an adult who received the AZD1222 COVID-19 vaccine. Each CDR3 is given with its conserved first and last residue. A D gene is named only where the DNA matches it firmly. Part of the rows lack a size; the others show once, few, many or a class for expanded clones.

j_gene	d_gene	v_gene	abundance	CDR3nt	CDR3aa
TRBJ1-6	TRBD1	TRBV2	-	TGTGCCAGCAGTGAAGACAGGGGCGCGACACCCCTCCACTTT	CASSEDRGATPLHF
TRBJ2-5	TRBD2	TRBV29-1	-	TGCAGCGTTTTTACTAGCGGGAGGGCCTCGGAGACCCAGTACTTC	CSVFTSGRASETQYF
TRBJ1-1	-	TRBV19	-	TGTGCCAGTAGTATAGTCAACGGGCGTGGGGGAACGGGCACTGAAGCTTTCTTT	CASSIVNGRGGTGTEAFF
TRBJ2-1	TRBD2	TRBV28	-	TGTGCCAGCAGTTTTTTCCGGGAGGAAGCCTACAATGAGCAGTTCTTC	CASSFFREEAYNEQFF
TRBJ2-5	TRBD1	TRBV7-7	-	TGTGCTAGCAGCTTAGGGGGGACAGGGAGGAGAGAGACCCAGTACTTC	CASSLGGTGRRETQYF
TRBJ2-1	-	TRBV7-9	-	TGTGCCAGCAGTGGGCGGGACGGTTACAATGAGCAGTTCTTC	CASSGRDGYNEQFF
TRBJ2-5	-	TRBV7-2	-	TGTGCCAGCAGCAATAATGGCAGGTCTTCCGAGACCCAGTACTTC	CASSNNGRSSETQYF
TRBJ2-2	-	TRBV5-4	-	TGTGCCAGCAGCTTCGATCGGGCGGAATGGCGCGCCACCGGGGAGCTGTTTTTT	CASSFDRAEWRATGELFF
TRBJ2-1	TRBD2	TRBV27	-	TGTGCCTCGACCCCGCTGGTTAGCGGGATTGGTGGTTACAATGAGCAGTTCTTC	CASTPLVSGIGGYNEQFF
TRBJ2-4	-	TRBV4-1	once	TGCGCCAGCAGCCAAGGGGGGGCAGGTTTATCGCAGCACATTCAGTACTTC	CASSQGGAGLSQHIQYF
TRBJ1-1	-	TRBV27	-	TGTGCCAGCCGACAGTTCACTGAAGCTTTCTTT	CASRQFTEAFF
TRBJ2-7	-	TRBV28	many	TGTGCCAGCAGTTTAGAGGGTCTCCGCGAGCAGTACTTC	CASSLEGLREQYF
TRBJ1-2	-	TRBV28	-	TGTGCCAGCAGTTTCCGGGGGAATGGCTACACCTTC	CASSFRGNGYTF
TRBJ1-2	-	TRBV5-1	-	TGCGCCAGCAGCCCAACCTCGGACCGGAGGGCCTATGGCTACACCTTC	CASSPTSDRRAYGYTF
TRBJ2-3	TRBD2	TRBV9	-	TGTGCCAGCAGCGGGCTAGCGGCTAGCACAGATACGCAGTATTTT	CASSGLAASTDTQYF
TRBJ1-1	-	TRBV12-3/TRBV12-4	-	TGTGCCAGCAGTTTTAGGGTTACGGAAGCTTTCTTT	CASSFRVTEAFF
TRBJ1-2	-	TRBV28	-	TGTGCCAGCAGTTTATACAGGATCTTTGGCTACACCTTC	CASSLYRIFGYTF
TRBJ2-3	TRBD2	TRBV19	-	TGTGCCAGTCTAGCGGGAGGCGCAGATACGCAGTATTTT	CASLAGGADTQYF
TRBJ2-5	TRBD1	TRBV6-1	once	TGTGCCAGCAGTGAAGGTAGCTGGACAGGGGGCAAGATGGAGACCCAGTACTTC	CASSEGSWTGGKMETQYF
TRBJ1-4	-	TRBV2	once	TGTGCCAGCAGTGTGGTCAGGGGTAATGAAAAACTGTTTTTT	CASSVVRGNEKLFF
TRBJ2-1	TRBD2	TRBV28	-	TGTGCCAGCGTCTCATTGGGGACTAGCGAGAATGAGCAGTTCTTC	CASVSLGTSENEQFF
TRBJ2-1	-	TRBV18	-	TGTGCCAGCTCGCCTAACTCCTACAATGAGCAGTTCTTC	CASSPNSYNEQFF
TRBJ2-1	-	TRBV7-2	-	TGTGCCAGCAGCCTGGGCGAATCCCTTGAGCAGTTCTTC	CASSLGESLEQFF
TRBJ2-7	TRBD2	TRBV4-1	-	TGCGCCAGCAGCCAAGTAAGGGCGCAGCGGGGCTACGAGCAGTACTTC	CASSQVRAQRGYEQYF
TRBJ2-1	-	TRBV7-9	-	TGTGCCAGCAGCTTACTTGCGGGGACGGAGCAGTTCTTC	CASSLLAGTEQFF
TRBJ1-1	TRBD1	TRBV9	once	TGTGCCAGCAGCGTACAGGGGGCCACTGAAGCTTTCTTT	CASSVQGATEAFF
TRBJ2-1	-	TRBV9	-	TGTGCCAGCAGCCCCCGACTCCGGGCCCCGGCCTACAATGAGCAGTTCTTC	CASSPRLRAPAYNEQFF
TRBJ1-6	-	TRBV28	-	TGTGCCAGCGACCCTGGGGGCCTTAATTCACCCCTCCACTTT	CASDPGGLNSPLHF
TRBJ1-1	-	TRBV12-3/TRBV12-4	once	TGTGCCAGCATATCCCCGAACACTGAAGCTTTCTTT	CASISPNTEAFF
TRBJ2-7	-	TRBV7-9	-	TGTGCCAGCAGCTCGGGAAGCTCCTACGAGCAGTACTTC	CASSSGSSYEQYF
TRBJ2-2	TRBD2	TRBV29-1	-	TGCAGCGTTGTCAGCGGGGCGAACACCGGGGAGCTGTTTTTT	CSVVSGANTGELFF
TRBJ1-5	-	TRBV2	once	TGTGCCAGCAGTGAAAGGCAGGTACATCAGCCCCAGCATTTT	CASSERQVHQPQHF
TRBJ1-5	TRBD1	TRBV28	-	TGTGCCAGCAGTTCCTGGGACAGGTCAAGGAGCAATCAGCCCCAGCATTTT	CASSSWDRSRSNQPQHF
TRBJ1-5	-	TRBV12-1	-	TGTGCCAGCAGCTTTGCGAGGACAGGGAGGGTTCCACATAGCAATCAGCCCCAGCATTTT	CASSFARTGRVPHSNQPQHF
TRBJ2-2	TRBD2	TRBV5-1	-	TGCGCCACCCCGAAGGGGGACGGTGGACTAGCGGGAATGAGCACCGGGGAGCTGTTTTTT	CATPKGDGGLAGMSTGELFF
TRBJ1-5	-	TRBV28	-	TGTGCCAGCAGTTTGGGGTTGGGCAATCAGCCCCAGCATTTT	CASSLGLGNQPQHF
TRBJ2-1	TRBD2	TRBV15	once	TGTGCCACCAGCAGGAAAGGACTAGCGAATTACAATGAGCAGTTCTTC	CATSRKGLANYNEQFF
TRBJ2-1	TRBD1	TRBV28	few	TGTGCCAGCAGTTTATTCGGACAGGGAAAAGGCAATGAGCAGTTCTTC	CASSLFGQGKGNEQFF
TRBJ2-5	TRBD2	TRBV28	once	TGTGCCAGCAGCCCCGTCCCGGGACTAGCGGGAGGGCAAGAGACCCAGTACTTC	CASSPVPGLAGGQETQYF
TRBJ1-1	TRBD1	TRBV5-1	-	TGCGCCAGCAGCTTGCCCATGGGGCAGGGGGCGGACACTGAAGCTTTCTTT	CASSLPMGQGADTEAFF
TRBJ2-3	TRBD2	TRBV19	-	TGTGCCAGTAGTAAGGGACTAGCGGACTACACAGATACGCAGTATTTT	CASSKGLADYTDTQYF
TRBJ2-5	TRBD2	TRBV5-1	-	TGCGCCAGCAGACCGGGACTAGCGGATCAAGAGACCCAGTACTTC	CASRPGLADQETQYF
TRBJ2-5	-	TRBV28	-	TGTGCCAGCAGTGCCCGGGACCGACAAGAGACCCAGTACTTC	CASSARDRQETQYF
TRBJ1-1	-	TRBV18	-	TGTGCCAGCTCACCAGGACAAACAGGGAACACTGAAGCTTTCTTT	CASSPGQTGNTEAFF
TRBJ2-5	-	TRBV11-1	-	TGTGCCAGCAGCCCCCCGGGGCATCGAGAGACCCAGTACTTC	CASSPPGHRETQYF
TRBJ2-7	-	TRBV6-5	-	TGTGCCAGCGCTAGGGCCAGCTCCTACGAGCAGTACTTC	CASARASSYEQYF
TRBJ1-2	-	TRBV7-2	once	TGTGCCAGCAGCATCTCCCCGGGCGACTATGGCTACACCTTC	CASSISPGDYGYTF
TRBJ1-1	-	TRBV7-9	medium-sized	TGTGCCAGCAGCTTAGACCGGGTCAGGCGGAACACTGAAGCTTTCTTT	CASSLDRVRRNTEAFF
TRBJ2-7	-	TRBV19	-	TGTGCCAGTAGTATAGATCCCAGGGGCAACACCTACGAGCAGTACTTC	CASSIDPRGNTYEQYF
TRBJ2-3	TRBD2	TRBV2	-	TGTGCCAGCACCCGGACTAGCGAAAGCACAGATACGCAGTATTTT	CASTRTSESTDTQYF
TRBJ1-2	TRBD1	TRBV6-5	few	TGTGCCAGCAGTTACGGACAGGGGGATGGCTACACCTTC	CASSYGQGDGYTF
TRBJ1-6	TRBD1	TRBV28	-	TGTGCCAGCAGTTTATCCTGGGGACAGGGAATTAATTCACCCCTCCACTTT	CASSLSWGQGINSPLHF
TRBJ1-5	-	TRBV2	once	TGTGCCAGCAGGGCAGACCCCAGTCGGGGTTATAGCAATCAGCCCCAGCATTTT	CASRADPSRGYSNQPQHF
TRBJ1-2	TRBD1	TRBV28	-	TGTGCCAGCCGACCCGGGACAGGATTAGGCTACACCTTC	CASRPGTGLGYTF
TRBJ2-7	TRBD2	TRBV5-4	-	TGTGCCAGCAGCTTGGGCGCTAGCGGGAGCGTAACCTACGAGCAGTACTTC	CASSLGASGSVTYEQYF
TRBJ1-1	TRBD1	TRBV5-1	-	TGCGCCAGCAGCGGAACCGGGGACAGAAACACTGAAGCTTTCTTT	CASSGTGDRNTEAFF
TRBJ2-4	-	TRBV19	-	TGTGCCAGTTCCGACACCTACAAAAACATTCAGTACTTC	CASSDTYKNIQYF
TRBJ2-5	-	TRBV14	-	TGTGCCAGCAGCCAAGATCCCCGGGTGACCCAGTACTTC	CASSQDPRVTQYF
TRBJ1-5	-	TRBV28	-	TGTGCCAGCAGCTTATCAGCGTTCGGTAATCAGCCCCAGCATTTT	CASSLSAFGNQPQHF
TRBJ2-2	-	TRBV6-6	-	TGTGCCAGCAGCCGCTCCGGGTCGAGCACCGGGGAGCTGTTTTTT	CASSRSGSSTGELFF